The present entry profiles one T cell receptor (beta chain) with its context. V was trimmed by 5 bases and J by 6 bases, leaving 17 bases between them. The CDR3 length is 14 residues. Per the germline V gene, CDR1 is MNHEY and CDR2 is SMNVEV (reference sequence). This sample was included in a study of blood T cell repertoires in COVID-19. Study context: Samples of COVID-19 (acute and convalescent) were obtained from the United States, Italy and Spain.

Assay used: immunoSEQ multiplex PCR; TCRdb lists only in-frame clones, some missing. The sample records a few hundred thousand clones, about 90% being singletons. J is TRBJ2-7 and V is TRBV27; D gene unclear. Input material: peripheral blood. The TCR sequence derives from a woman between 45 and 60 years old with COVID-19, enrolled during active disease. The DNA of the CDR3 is TGTGCCAGCAGTCCCGGCCAGGCTTCGGCCGAGCAGTACTTC. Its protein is CASSPGQASAEQYF.